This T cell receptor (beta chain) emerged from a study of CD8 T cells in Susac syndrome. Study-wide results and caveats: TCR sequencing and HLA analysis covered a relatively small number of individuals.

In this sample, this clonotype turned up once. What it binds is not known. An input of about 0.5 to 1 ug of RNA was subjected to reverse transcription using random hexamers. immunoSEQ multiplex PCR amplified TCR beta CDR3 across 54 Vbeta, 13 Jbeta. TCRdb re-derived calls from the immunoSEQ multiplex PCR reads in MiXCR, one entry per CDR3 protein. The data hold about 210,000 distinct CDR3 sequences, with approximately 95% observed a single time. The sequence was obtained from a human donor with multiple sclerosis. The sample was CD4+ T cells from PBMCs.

The CDR3 DNA is TGTGCCAGCAGCCCCCTCTCTCGGTACACAGATACGCAGTATTTT. It yields the protein CASSPLSRYTDTQYF. The chain has TRBV5-6 and TRBJ2-3; D is unclear. Per germline, CDR1 SGHDT and CDR2 YYEEEE. The V end was cut by 4 bases, the J end by 2 bases, with 14 bases between. The CDR3 loop spans 15 amino acids.